This entry lists 15 T cell receptor beta chains sequenced from one sample in a study of blood T cell repertoires in COVID-19. Sequencing used immunoSEQ multiplex PCR; TCRdb keeps in-frame clones, though not all of them. Of 200,000 to 250,000 clones listed, around 90% are singletons. Sequenced sample: peripheral blood. These receptor sequences come from a man in his thirties or forties with COVID-19, enrolled during active disease.

This chain joins TRBV27 and TRBJ1-5, with 10 bases lining up with TRBD1. The CDR3 is 18 amino acids. Trimming cost V 8 bases and J 0 bases; bases outside gene matches: 13. Germline assignment: CDR1 MNHEY and CDR2 SMNVEV (reference sequence). The DNA of the CDR3 is TGTGCCAGCCACCCCGACAGGGGGCCCCTAGCTAGCAATCAGCCCCAGCATTTT. The encoded protein is CASHPDRGPLASNQPQHF.

CDR3 protein: CATSERGIDTQYF. The CDR3, as DNA: TGTGCCACCAGTGAAAGGGGCATAGATACGCAGTATTTT. The rearrangement links TRBV24-1 to TRBJ2-3; D may be TRBD1 (5 bases). This CDR3 has 13 residues. Germline V lookup: CDR1 KGHDR, CDR2 SFDVKD. Trimming took 4 bases from V and 5 from J, leaving 9 bases between them.

This clone was picked up a small number of times. The chain carries TRBV4-1 and TRBJ2-3; 7 nucleotides line up with TRBD1. This CDR3 comprises 16 residues. The germline gives CDR1 MGHRA, CDR2 YSYEKL. With 0 bases clipped from V and 4 bases from J, the junction kept 7 bases outside the gene matches. CDR3 DNA: TGCGCCAGCAGCCAAGATTCCAGGGGGTGGGCAGATACGCAGTATTTT. Its translation: CASSQDSRGWADTQYF.

This sequence joins TRBV7-8 and TRBJ2-7; possibly TRBD1 for D (5 bases). The germline CDR1 and CDR2 sequences are SGHVS and FQNEAQ. The V gene lost 5 bases and the J gene lost 8 bases, with 22 bases spanning the gap. This CDR3 region has 15 residues. In DNA, the CDR3 is TGTGCCAGCAGCCCCGAAAGCAGGGTAGGGATGAAGCAGTACTTC. Translating gives CASSPESRVGMKQYF.

V gene TRBV3-1 (or the pseudogene TRBV3-2) combines with J gene TRBJ2-7, with 7 bases identical to TRBD1. The V segment lost 4 bases and the J segment 6 bases; nucleotides outside the gene matches: 15. The length of the CDR3 is 16 residues. The germline V gene encodes CDR1 LGHDT and CDR2 YNNKEL (reference sequence). CDR3 loop: CASSPGTAPLRGEQYF. In DNA form, the CDR3 reads TGTGCCAGCAGCCCCGGGACAGCACCCCTTCGGGGCGAGCAGTACTTC.

The chain recombines TRBV7-2 with TRBJ2-7; 7 bases fit TRBD1. The CDR3 has 13 amino acids. With V trimmed by 5 bases and J by 7 bases, 8 bases remained unmatched. Germline V CDR1 and CDR2: SGHTA, FQGNSA. CDR3 sequence: CASSQDRQGEQYF. The CDR3 DNA reads TGTGCCAGCAGCCAAGACCGACAGGGTGAGCAGTACTTC.

This chain uses TRBV24-1 with TRBJ1-1; 8 nucleotides agree with TRBD1. The CDR3 consists of 14 residues. From germline, CDR1 is KGHDR and CDR2 SFDVKD. V shed 3 bases and J 8 bases; nucleotides not matched to a gene: 7. The CDR3 here is CATSDGQGRTEAFF. In DNA, the CDR3 is TGTGCCACCAGTGATGGACAGGGCCGGACCGAAGCTTTCTTT.

The gene calls are TRBV5-1 and TRBJ2-1; D may be TRBD1 (6 bases). The ends were cut back, 4 bases at V and 3 bases at J, with 17 bases in the middle. Germline CDR1 is SGHRS and CDR2 is YFSETQ. This CDR3 is 16 amino acids long. The CDR3 DNA reads TGCGCCAGCAGCGTGTCGAGACAGGTCCTCTACAATGAGCAGTTCTTC. Amino acids: CASSVSRQVLYNEQFF.

This chain connects TRBV19 to TRBJ1-5, with 7 bases identical to TRBD1. Germline V lookup: CDR1 LNHDA, CDR2 SQIVND (reference sequence). Unmatched junction bases numbered 7, after V lost 7 bases and J lost 7 bases. The CDR3 length is 13 residues. The CDR3 nucleotides are TGTGCCAGTACCCCAGGGGGGAAACAGCCCCAGCATTTT. It is translated as CASTPGGKQPQHF.

The rearrangement uses TRBV7-2 and TRBJ1-1, with TRBD1 identical over 7 bases. Trimming at V came to 6 bases and at J to 4 bases, leaving 5 bases not matched to a gene. Germline CDR1 and CDR2: SGHTA and FQGNSA. The CDR3 is made up of 13 amino acids. In nucleotides, the CDR3 is TGTGCCAGCAGGAGACAGGGACGCACTGAAGCTTTCTTT. Protein product: CASRRQGRTEAFF.

The genes are TRBV7-3 and TRBJ1-5, with D tentatively TRBD1 (5 bases). The ends were cut back, 5 bases at V and 2 bases at J, with 10 bases in the middle. Germline CDR1 reads SGHTA; CDR2 reads FQGTGA. The CDR3 spans 14 residues. CDR3 in amino acids: CASSVQGGNQPQHF. The CDR3 DNA reads TGTGCCAGCAGCGTCCAGGGTGGCAATCAGCCCCAGCATTTT. Supplemented by reference TRBV7-3 and TRBJ1-5, the full variable domain reads GAGVSQTPSNKVTEKGKYVELRCDPISGHTALYWYRQSLGQGPEFLIYFQGTGAADDSGLPNDRFFAVRPEGSVSTLKIQRTERGDSAVYLCASSVQGGNQPQHFGDGTRLSIL.

The chain links TRBV9 to TRBJ2-7; 11 positions agree with TRBD2. The CDR3 loop spans 14 amino acids. The J segment lost 4 bases and the V segment lost 1 base, leaving 1 base of the junction unmatched. The germline CDR1 and CDR2 sequences are SGDLS and YYNGEE. The CDR3 DNA sequence: TGTGCCAGCAGCGTAACTAGCGGGAGTTACGAGCAGTACTTC. It is translated as CASSVTSGSYEQYF.

The gene calls are TRBV25-1 and TRBJ1-2; a possible D gene is TRBD1 (6 bases). Trimming pared 5 bases from V and 1 base from J, leaving 8 bases between. CDR3 length: 13 residues. Germline-derived CDR1 and CDR2 are MGHDK and SYGVNS. The CDR3 protein is CASSTGNNYGYTF. The CDR3 DNA reads as TGTGCCAGCAGTACAGGGAATAACTATGGCTACACCTTC.

The table lists this clone with a count of one. The chain couples TRBV10-3 to TRBJ2-7; TRBD1 agrees at 8 bases. V trimming: 3 bases; J trimming: 2 bases; junction bases outside the gene matches: 3. The germline V gene encodes CDR1 ENHRY and CDR2 SYGVKD. This CDR3 region has 14 residues. The CDR3 DNA sequence: TGTGCCATCAGTGAATCAGGGGGCCCCTACGAGCAGTACTTC. This codes for CAISESGGPYEQYF.

This chain connects TRBV13 to TRBJ1-3, with D tentatively TRBD1 (5 bases). The V gene's germline CDR1 is PRHDT and CDR2 FYEKMQ (reference sequence). V lost 0 bases and J lost 2, with 8 bases in between. CDR3 length: 15 amino acids. CDR3 bases: TGTGCCAGCAGCTTAGGCAGGGTCCCTGGAAACACCATATATTTT. It specifies CASSLGRVPGNTIYF.